The TCR beta chain under discussion was sequenced for a study of blood T cell repertoires in COVID-19. At the level of the study: Sites across the United States, Italy and Spain contributed samples from acute and convalescent COVID-19.

Per the original methods: Reference gene primer amplification gave estimated nucleated cell counts. Profiled with immunoSEQ multiplex PCR; TCRdb holds only in-frame clones, not every one. V and J calls plus clone size are reproduced from that table; the DNA served to infer D and trimming. The sample yields some 110,000 clones, more than 80% seen once. V was pared by 5 bases and J by 4 bases, with 11 bases between. This CDR3 region has 13 residues. This receptor was identified in a man aged 40-55 years with acute or convalescent COVID-19. This chain uses TRBV12-3 or TRBV12-4 with TRBJ1-2; no definite D call. Sequencing was performed on peripheral blood. The CDR3 region is CASSLGRSYGYTF. The CDR3 DNA reads TGTGCCAGCAGTCTAGGACGGAGCTATGGCTACACCTTC.